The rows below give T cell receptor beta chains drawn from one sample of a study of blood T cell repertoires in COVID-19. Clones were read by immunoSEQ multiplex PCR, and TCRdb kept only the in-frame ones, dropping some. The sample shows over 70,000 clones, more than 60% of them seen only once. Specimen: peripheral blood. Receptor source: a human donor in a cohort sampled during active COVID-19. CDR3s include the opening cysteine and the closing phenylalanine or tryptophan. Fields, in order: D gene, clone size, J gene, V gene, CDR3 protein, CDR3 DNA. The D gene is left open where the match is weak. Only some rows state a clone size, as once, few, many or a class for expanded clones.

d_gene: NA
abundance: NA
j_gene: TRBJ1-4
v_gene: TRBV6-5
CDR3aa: CASSSQGYEKLFF
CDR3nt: TGTGCCAGCAGTTCCCAGGGGTATGAAAAACTGTTTTTT

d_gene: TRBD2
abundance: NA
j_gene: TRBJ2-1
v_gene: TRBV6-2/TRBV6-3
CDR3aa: CASSTYEREDRMKQFF
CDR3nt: TGTGCCAGCAGTACGTACGAGCGGGAGGACCGGATGAAGCAGTTCTTC

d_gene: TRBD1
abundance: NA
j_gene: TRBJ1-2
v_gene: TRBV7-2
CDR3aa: CASSLGGQGVNYGYTF
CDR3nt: TGTGCCAGCAGCTTAGGGGGACAGGGGGTGAACTATGGCTACACCTTC

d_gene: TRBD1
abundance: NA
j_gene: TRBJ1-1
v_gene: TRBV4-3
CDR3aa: CASSQDDRGNTEAFF
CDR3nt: TGCGCCAGCAGCCAAGATGACAGGGGGAACACTGAAGCTTTCTTT

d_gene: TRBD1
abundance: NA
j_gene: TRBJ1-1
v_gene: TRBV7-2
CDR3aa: CASSLVAGGALGTEAFF
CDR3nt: TGTGCCAGCAGCTTAGTAGCAGGGGGCGCATTGGGAACTGAAGCTTTCTTT

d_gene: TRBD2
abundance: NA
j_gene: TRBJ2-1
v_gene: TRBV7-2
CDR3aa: CASSLAGGIGEQFF
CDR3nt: TGTGCCAGCAGCTTAGCGGGAGGGATTGGTGAGCAGTTCTTC

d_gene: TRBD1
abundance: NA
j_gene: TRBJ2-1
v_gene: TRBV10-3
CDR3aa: CAISRTGEGEVFF
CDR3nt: TGTGCCATCAGTAGGACAGGGGAAGGCGAGGTGTTCTTC

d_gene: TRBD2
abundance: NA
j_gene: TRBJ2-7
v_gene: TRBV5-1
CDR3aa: CASSFGLANYEQYF
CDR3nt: TGCGCCAGCAGCTTCGGACTAGCCAACTACGAGCAGTACTTC

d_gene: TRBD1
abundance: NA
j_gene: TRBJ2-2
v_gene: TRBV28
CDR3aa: CASNGALGQGVGGELFF
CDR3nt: TGTGCCAGCAACGGAGCCCTCGGACAGGGGGTTGGCGGGGAGCTGTTTTTT

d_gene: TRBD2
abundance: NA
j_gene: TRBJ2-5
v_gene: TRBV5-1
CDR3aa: CASSIQTSGRLRETQYF
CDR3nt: TGCGCCAGCAGCATACAGACTAGCGGGAGATTGAGGGAGACCCAGTACTTC

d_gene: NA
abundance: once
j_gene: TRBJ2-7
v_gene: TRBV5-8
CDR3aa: CASSLTREQYF
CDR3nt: TGTGCCAGCAGCTTGACGAGGGAGCAGTACTTC

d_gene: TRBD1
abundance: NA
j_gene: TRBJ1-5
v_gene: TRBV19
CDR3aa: CASHRGENQPQHF
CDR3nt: TGTGCCAGCCACAGGGGAGAGAATCAGCCCCAGCATTTT

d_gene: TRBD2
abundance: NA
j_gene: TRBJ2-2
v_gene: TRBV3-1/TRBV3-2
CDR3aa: CASSQVVLAGGNTGELFF
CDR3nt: TGTGCCAGCAGCCAAGTGGTACTAGCGGGAGGGAACACCGGGGAGCTGTTTTTT

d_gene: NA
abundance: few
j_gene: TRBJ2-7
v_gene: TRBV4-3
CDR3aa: CASSQGLRDRYEQYF
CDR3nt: TGCGCCAGCAGCCAAGGTTTGAGGGATCGGTACGAGCAGTACTTC

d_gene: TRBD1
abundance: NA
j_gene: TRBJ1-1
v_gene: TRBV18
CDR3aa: CASSPSEGAEAFF
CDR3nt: TGTGCCAGCTCACCCTCGGAGGGGGCGGAAGCTTTCTTT

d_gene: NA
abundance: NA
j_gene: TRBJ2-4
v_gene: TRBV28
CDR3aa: CASSLSSGRRDIQYF
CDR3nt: TGTGCCAGCAGTTTATCAAGTGGAAGGAGGGACATTCAGTACTTC

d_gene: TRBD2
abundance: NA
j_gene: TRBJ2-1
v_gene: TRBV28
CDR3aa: CASTLAGGNEQFF
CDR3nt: TGTGCCAGCACCCTAGCGGGGGGGAATGAGCAGTTCTTC